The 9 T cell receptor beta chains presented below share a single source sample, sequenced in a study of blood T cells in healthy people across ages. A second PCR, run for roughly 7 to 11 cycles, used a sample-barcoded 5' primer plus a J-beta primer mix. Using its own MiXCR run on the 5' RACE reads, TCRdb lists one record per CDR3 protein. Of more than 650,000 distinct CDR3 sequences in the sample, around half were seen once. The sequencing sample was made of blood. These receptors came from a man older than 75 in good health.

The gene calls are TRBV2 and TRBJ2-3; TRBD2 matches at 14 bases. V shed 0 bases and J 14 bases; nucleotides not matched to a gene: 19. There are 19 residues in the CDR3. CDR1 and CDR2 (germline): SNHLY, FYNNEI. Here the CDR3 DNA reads TGTGCCAGCAGTGAAGCGCCGCCCGGGACTAGCGGGAGTGGGAGATACGCGTATTTT. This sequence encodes CASSEAPPGTSGSGRYAYF.

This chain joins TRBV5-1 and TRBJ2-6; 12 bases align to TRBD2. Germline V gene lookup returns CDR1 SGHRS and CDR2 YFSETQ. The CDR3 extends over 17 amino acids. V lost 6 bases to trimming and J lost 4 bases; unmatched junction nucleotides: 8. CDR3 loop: CASTWTSGTSGANVLTF. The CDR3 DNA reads TGCGCCAGCACCTGGACTAGCGGGACCTCCGGGGCCAACGTCCTGACTTTC.

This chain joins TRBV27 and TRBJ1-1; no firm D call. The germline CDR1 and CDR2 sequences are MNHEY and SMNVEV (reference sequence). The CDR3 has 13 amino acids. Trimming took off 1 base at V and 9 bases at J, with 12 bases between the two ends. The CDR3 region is CASSLLSQEQAFF. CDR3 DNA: TGTGCCAGCAGTTTATTAAGCCAAGAGCAAGCTTTCTTT.

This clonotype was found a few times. CDR3 nucleotide sequence: TGCAGTGCTAGAGGGGGAGGGATTAACTATGGCTACACCTTC. This codes for CSARGGGINYGYTF. The rearrangement links TRBV20-1 to TRBJ1-2; D gene unclear. Per germline, CDR1 DFQATT and CDR2 SNEGSKA (reference sequence). CDR3 length: 14 amino acids. Between the trimmed V and J ends, which lost 1 base and 1 base, there was a span of 10 bases.

The CDR3 spells CASSQATGGGNSPLHF. CDR3 in DNA: TGTGCCAGCAGCCAGGCGACAGGGGGCGGAAATTCACCCCTCCACTTT. The chain joins TRBV14 to TRBJ1-6, with TRBD1 matching over 10 bases. This CDR3 has 16 residues. J gave up 7 bases and V 3 bases, and 6 bases lay outside the gene matches. Germline V gives CDR1 SGHDN, CDR2 FVKESK.

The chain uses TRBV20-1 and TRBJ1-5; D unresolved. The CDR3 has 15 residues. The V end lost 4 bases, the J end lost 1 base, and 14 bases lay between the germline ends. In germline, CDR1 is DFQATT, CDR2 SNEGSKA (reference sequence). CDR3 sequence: CSAIAPGLSNQPQHF. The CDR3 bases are TGCAGTGCTATAGCTCCGGGTCTGAGCAATCAGCCCCAGCATTTT.

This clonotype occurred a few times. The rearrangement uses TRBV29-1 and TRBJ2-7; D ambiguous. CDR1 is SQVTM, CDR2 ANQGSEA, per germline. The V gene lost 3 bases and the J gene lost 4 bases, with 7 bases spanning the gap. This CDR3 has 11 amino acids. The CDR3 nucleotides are TGCAGCGTTGACCAGTCATACGAGCAGTACTTC. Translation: CSVDQSYEQYF.

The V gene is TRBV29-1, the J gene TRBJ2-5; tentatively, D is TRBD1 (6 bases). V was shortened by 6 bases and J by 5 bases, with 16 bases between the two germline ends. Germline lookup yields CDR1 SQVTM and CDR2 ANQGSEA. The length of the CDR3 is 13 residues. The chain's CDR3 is CSVKLTGWETQYF. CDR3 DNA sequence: TGCAGCGTAAAACTGACAGGATGGGAGACCCAGTACTTC. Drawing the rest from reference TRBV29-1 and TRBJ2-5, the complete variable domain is SAVISQKPSRDICQRGTSLTIQCQVDSQVTMMFWYRQQPGQSLTLIATANQGSEATYESGFVIDKFPISRPNLTFSTLTVSNMSPEDSSIYLCSVKLTGWETQYFGPGTRLLVL.

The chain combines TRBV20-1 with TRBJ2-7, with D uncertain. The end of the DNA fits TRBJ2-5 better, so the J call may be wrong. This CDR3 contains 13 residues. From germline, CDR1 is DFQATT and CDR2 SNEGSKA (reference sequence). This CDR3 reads CSARDLVAETQYF. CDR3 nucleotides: TGCAGTGCTAGAGATTTAGTCGCAGAGACCCAGTACTTC.